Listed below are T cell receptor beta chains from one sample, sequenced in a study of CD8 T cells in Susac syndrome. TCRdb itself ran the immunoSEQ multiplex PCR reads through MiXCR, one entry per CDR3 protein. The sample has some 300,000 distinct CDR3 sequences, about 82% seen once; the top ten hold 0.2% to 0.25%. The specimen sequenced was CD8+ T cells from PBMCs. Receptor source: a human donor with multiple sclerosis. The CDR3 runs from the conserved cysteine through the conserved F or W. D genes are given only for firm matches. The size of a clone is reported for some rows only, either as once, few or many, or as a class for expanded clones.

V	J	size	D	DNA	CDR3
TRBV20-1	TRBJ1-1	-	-	TGCAGTGCTAGAGACGGACAGTGGGGTGAAGCTTTCTTT	CSARDGQWGEAFF
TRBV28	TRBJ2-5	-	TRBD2	TGTGCCAGCAGTCTCCCGGTAGAGCGGGAGGCCCATGAACCAGAGACCCAGTACTTC	CASSLPVEREAHEPETQYF
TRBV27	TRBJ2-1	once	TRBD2	TGTGCCAGCAGCCCTATAGGTGCGGGAGCGTCCTACAATGAGCAGTTCTTC	CASSPIGAGASYNEQFF
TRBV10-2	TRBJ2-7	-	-	TGCGCCAGCAGTGAGTCTCGTAATGAAGGCGAGCAGTACTTC	CASSESRNEGEQYF
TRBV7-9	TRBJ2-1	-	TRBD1	TGTGCCAGCAGGCGGGGACAGGAATACAATGAGCAGTTCTTC	CASRRGQEYNEQFF
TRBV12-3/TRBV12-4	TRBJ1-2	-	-	TGTGCCAGCAGAAATCAGGGAGCCTACACCTTC	CASRNQGAYTF
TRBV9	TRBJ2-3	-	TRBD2	TGTGCCAGCAGCGAGGGGACTAGGACTAGCACAGATACGCAGTATTTT	CASSEGTRTSTDTQYF
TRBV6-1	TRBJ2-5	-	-	TGTGCCAGCAGCTTTCCAAGTCGGCTGGGGAAGGAGACCCAGTACTTC	CASSFPSRLGKETQYF
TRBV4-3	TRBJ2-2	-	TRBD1	TGCGCCAGCAGCCAAGGACCGGGACAGCAGCCGAACACCGGGGAGCTGTTTTTT	CASSQGPGQQPNTGELFF
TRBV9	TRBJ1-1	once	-	TGTGCCAGCAGCTCCGGGGGGGACACTGAAGCTTTCTTT	CASSSGGDTEAFF
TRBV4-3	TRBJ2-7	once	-	TGCGCCAGCAGCCACCCTGCCGGGACGGAGCCCTACGAGCAGTACTTC	CASSHPAGTEPYEQYF
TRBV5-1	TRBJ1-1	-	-	TGCGCCAGCAGCTTGGTAGGTCAGAGTGAAGCTTTCTTT	CASSLVGQSEAFF
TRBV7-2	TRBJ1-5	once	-	TGTGCCAGCAGCTTAGGGCCAGGATCACCCAATCAGCCCCAGCATTTT	CASSLGPGSPNQPQHF
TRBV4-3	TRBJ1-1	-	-	TGCGCCAGCAGCCAAGTCCAGGGTACTGAAGCTTTCTTT	CASSQVQGTEAFF
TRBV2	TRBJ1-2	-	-	TGTGCCAGCAGTGGTGGACTGATCTATGGCTACACCTTC	CASSGGLIYGYTF
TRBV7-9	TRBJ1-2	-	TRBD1	TGTGCCAGCAGTCCCCCGGGACAGGGGATACCTAACTATGGCTACACCTTC	CASSPPGQGIPNYGYTF
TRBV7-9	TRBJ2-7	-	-	TGTGCCAGTGGATGGATGGGCGAGCAGTACTTC	CASGWMGEQYF
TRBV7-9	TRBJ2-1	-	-	TGTGCCAGCAGCTTAGGTCCGGGGGCAGGGTCGGGTAGTGAGCAGTTCTTC	CASSLGPGAGSGSEQFF
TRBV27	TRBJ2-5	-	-	TGTGCCAGCAGTTTTATGGGGGCTGGGTCCCAAGAGACCCAGTACTTC	CASSFMGAGSQETQYF
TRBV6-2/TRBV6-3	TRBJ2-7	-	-	TGTGCCAGCAGTTACTCGACCGCGGGGCCGCGGTTTCTCGAGCAGTACTTC	CASSYSTAGPRFLEQYF
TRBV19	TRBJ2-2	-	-	TGTGCCAGTAGTCCACAGGTGCTCACCGGGGAGCTGTTTTTT	CASSPQVLTGELFF
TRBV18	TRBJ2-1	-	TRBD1	TGTGCCAGCTCACCACCGCAGGGGGCGAATGAGCAGTTCTTC	CASSPPQGANEQFF
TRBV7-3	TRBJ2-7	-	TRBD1	TGTGCCAGCAGCTTACAGGGACAGGGGATCAACGAGCAGTACTTC	CASSLQGQGINEQYF
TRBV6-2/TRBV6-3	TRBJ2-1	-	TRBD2	TGTGCCAGCAGTTACTCGATCATCCGGGAGGGCGGTGAGCAGTTCTTC	CASSYSIIREGGEQFF
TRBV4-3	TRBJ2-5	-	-	TGCGCCAGCAGCCAACGAGAAGGAGAGACCCAGTACTTC	CASSQREGETQYF
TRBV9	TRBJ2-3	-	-	TGTGCCAGCAGCGTAGTCCAGGGTCTGGCAGATACGCAGTATTTT	CASSVVQGLADTQYF
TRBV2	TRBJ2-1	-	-	TGTGCCAGCAGTGAAGGTAGACCCCGCAATGAGCAGTTCTTC	CASSEGRPRNEQFF
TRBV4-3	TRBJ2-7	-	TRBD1	TGCGCCAGCAGCCAAGATCCAGGGGGCTCCTACGAGCAGTACTTC	CASSQDPGGSYEQYF
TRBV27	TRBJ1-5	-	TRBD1	TGTGCCAGCAGTTTATACGCGGACAGGGACCAGCCCCAGCATTTT	CASSLYADRDQPQHF
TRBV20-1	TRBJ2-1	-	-	TGCAGTGCAACCCACAGAAGTTCCTACGAGCAGTTCTTC	CSATHRSSYEQFF
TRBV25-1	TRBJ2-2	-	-	TGTGCCAGCAGTGAATTTACAGCTAACACCGGGGAGCTGTTTTTT	CASSEFTANTGELFF
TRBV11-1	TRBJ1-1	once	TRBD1	TGTGCCAGCAGCTCGACAGGGGGCCACACTGAAGCTTTCTTT	CASSSTGGHTEAFF
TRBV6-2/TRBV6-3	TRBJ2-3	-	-	TGTGCCAGCAGTTATGCAGATACGCAGTATTTT	CASSYADTQYF
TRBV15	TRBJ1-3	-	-	TGTGCCACCAGCAGAGCCCGAAGCCTGGACAGCGGAAACACCATATATTTT	CATSRARSLDSGNTIYF
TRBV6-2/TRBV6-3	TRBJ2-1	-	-	TGTGCCAGCAGTTACTCGCGGGATAGTGAGCAGTTCTTC	CASSYSRDSEQFF
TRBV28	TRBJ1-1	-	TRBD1	TGTGCCAGCGCCAACCAGGGGGCGACCACTGAAGCCTTCTTT	CASANQGATTEAFF
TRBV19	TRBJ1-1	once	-	TGTGCCAGTAGTATAGATCTGGAGGGGATGAACACTGAAGCTTTCTTT	CASSIDLEGMNTEAFF
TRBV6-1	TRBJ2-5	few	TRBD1	TGTGCCAGCAGTCAACAGGGGCCGGTAAAAGAGACCCAGTACTTC	CASSQQGPVKETQYF
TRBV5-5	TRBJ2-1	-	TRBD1	TGTGCCAGCAGCGAGGGACAGGGGGCCTCCAATGAGCAGTTCTTC	CASSEGQGASNEQFF
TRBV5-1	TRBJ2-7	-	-	TGCGCCAGCAGCTTGGACGCCGGGCCCGCGGAGCAGTACTTC	CASSLDAGPAEQYF
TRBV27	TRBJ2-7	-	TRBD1	TGTGCCAGCAGTCCCACAGGCGGGACAGGGGTTCTCGAGCAGTACTTC	CASSPTGGTGVLEQYF
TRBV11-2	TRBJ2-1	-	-	TGTGCCAGCAGAGGGGACAAAGAGACCTACAATGAGCAGTTCTTC	CASRGDKETYNEQFF
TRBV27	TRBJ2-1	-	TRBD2	TGTGCCAGCAGTTTAGTTAGCGGGACCTTCAATGAGCAGTTCTTC	CASSLVSGTFNEQFF
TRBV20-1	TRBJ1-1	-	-	TGCAGTGCTCAACCCCCGAACACTGAAGCTTTCTTT	CSAQPPNTEAFF
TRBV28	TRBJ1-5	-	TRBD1	TGTGCCAGCAGTTTAGTCGGGACAGATATTGGCCGGGATCAGCCCCAGCATTTT	CASSLVGTDIGRDQPQHF
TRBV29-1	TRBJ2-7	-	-	TGCAGCGTGACAGGTGACCCTTCCGAGCAGTACTTC	CSVTGDPSEQYF
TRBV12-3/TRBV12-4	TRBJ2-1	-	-	TGTGCCAGCACCGCATCGGGGGATGAGCAGTTCTTC	CASTASGDEQFF
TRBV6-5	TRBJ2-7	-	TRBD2	TGTGCCAGCAACGTAGCGGGAGGGCCGAGTAACGAGCAGTACTTC	CASNVAGGPSNEQYF
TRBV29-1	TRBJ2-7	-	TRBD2	TGCAGCGCGGGGGGGGATCACTCCTACGAGCAGTACTTC	CSAGGDHSYEQYF
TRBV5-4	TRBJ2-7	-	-	TGTGCCAGCAGCTTGGGTTGGCAGGGGTCCTACGAGCAGTACTTC	CASSLGWQGSYEQYF
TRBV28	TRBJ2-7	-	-	TGTGCCAGCAGTTTATACCAGAGCTCCTACGAGCAGTACTTC	CASSLYQSSYEQYF
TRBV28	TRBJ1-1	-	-	TGTGCCAGCAGTCCTTGGCAGGGGAACACTGAAGCTTTCTTT	CASSPWQGNTEAFF
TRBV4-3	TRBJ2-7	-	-	TGCGCCAGCAGCCAATCTCCAGGGAGCTCCTACGAGCAGTACTTC	CASSQSPGSSYEQYF
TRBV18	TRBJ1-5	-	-	TGTGCCAGCTCACCTCCAGGGATGGCTCAGCCCCAGCATTTT	CASSPPGMAQPQHF